These T cell receptor beta chains were read from a single sample in a study of blood T cell repertoires in COVID-19. Clones were sequenced by immunoSEQ multiplex PCR, and TCRdb holds only the in-frame ones, with some missing. This sample has roughly 500,000 clones, with roughly 90% found just once. Sequenced material: PBMCs or T cells enriched from blood (not recorded which). These receptors were taken from a woman aged 40 to 50 who had recovered from COVID-19. CDR3s leave out the opening cysteine and the closing phenylalanine or tryptophan. A D gene is named only where the DNA matches it firmly. For some rows the clone size is stated as once, few or many, or as a class when expanded; others skip it.

D | V | size | CDR3
NA | TRBV3-1/TRBV3-2 | NA | ASSQVQGRPLIQETQY
NA | TRBV7-2 | NA | ASSLVPGAEAF
TRBD1 | TRBV7-6 | NA | ASSPNGRGSGANVLT
NA | TRBV13 | once | ASSLEDTPGNTIY
TRBD2 | TRBV6-5 | NA | ASARGGSYEQY
TRBD2 | TRBV7-8 | NA | ASSGRTSGIGEQY
NA | TRBV19 | NA | ASSLYGSSYEQY
TRBD2 | TRBV7-9 | NA | ASSRQGLAGRLNEQF
TRBD2 | TRBV29-1 | NA | SVRNKLAETQY
NA | TRBV5-5 | NA | ASSLAGEVEKLF
NA | TRBV10-3 | NA | ATQVANTEAF
NA | TRBV12-3/TRBV12-4 | NA | ASSPGWTEAF
NA | TRBV15 | NA | ATSRESRETLEAF
NA | TRBV2 | NA | ASSPIPDTQY
TRBD1 | TRBV30 | NA | AWAPGQFNQPQH